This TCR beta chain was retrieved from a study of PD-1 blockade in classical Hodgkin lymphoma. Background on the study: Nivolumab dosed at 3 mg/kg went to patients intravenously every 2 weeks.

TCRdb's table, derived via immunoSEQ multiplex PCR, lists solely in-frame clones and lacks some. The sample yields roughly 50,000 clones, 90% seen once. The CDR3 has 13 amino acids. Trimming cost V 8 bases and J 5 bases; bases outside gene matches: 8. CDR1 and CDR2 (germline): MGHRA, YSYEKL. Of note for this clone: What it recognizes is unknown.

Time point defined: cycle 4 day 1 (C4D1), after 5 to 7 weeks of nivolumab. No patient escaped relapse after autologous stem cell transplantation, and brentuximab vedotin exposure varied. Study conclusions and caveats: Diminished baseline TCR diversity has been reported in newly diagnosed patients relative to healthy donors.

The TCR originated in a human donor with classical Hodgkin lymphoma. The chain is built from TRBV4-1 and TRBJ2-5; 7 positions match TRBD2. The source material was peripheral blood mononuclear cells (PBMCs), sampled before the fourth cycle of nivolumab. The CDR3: CASQTSKGETQYF. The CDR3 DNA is TGCGCCAGCCAGACTAGCAAAGGCGAGACCCAGTACTTC.